These T cell receptor beta chains were read from a single sample in a study of blood T cell repertoires in COVID-19. Using immunoSEQ multiplex PCR, the repertoire was profiled, and TCRdb retains in-frame clones only, with some absent. In the table there are around 180,000 clones, approximately 80% of which are singletons. The material sequenced was peripheral blood. The receptors stem from a human donor in a cohort sampled during active COVID-19. Each CDR3 is given with its conserved first and last residue. Fields, in order: V gene, clone size, J gene, CDR3 protein. Size values are once, few and many counts, or a class for expanded clones, and some rows have none.

>TRBV15|-|TRBJ1-5
CATSGWTGGGYQPQHF
>TRBV14|-|TRBJ1-1
CASSQAPGQGRTEAFF
>TRBV18|-|TRBJ1-1
CASSPGQGPWTEAFF
>TRBV7-8|-|TRBJ2-4
CASSLVGGYNIQYF
>TRBV7-8|-|TRBJ1-4
CASSLDGPATNEKLFF
>TRBV6-1|-|TRBJ1-6
CASSEDRSSPLHF
>TRBV28|once|TRBJ2-7
CASSLFDLISSGTGEQYF
>TRBV18|-|TRBJ2-5
CASSPGRETQYF
>TRBV28|-|TRBJ1-5
CASIPDSLNQPQHF
>TRBV6-5|once|TRBJ2-7
CASSYSRGQARGQYF
>TRBV5-6|-|TRBJ2-7
CASSVDSYEQYF
>TRBV12-5|-|TRBJ2-3
CASGQAGGAFGQYF
>TRBV5-6|-|TRBJ1-5
CASRKGAESQPQHF
>TRBV10-3|-|TRBJ1-1
CAISESKGQGPDEAFF
>TRBV5-1|-|TRBJ1-1
CASSLAGTGGTEAFF
>TRBV12-5|-|TRBJ1-1
CASGLTHREGGYTEAFF
>TRBV3-1/TRBV3-2|-|TRBJ1-1
CASSHQGGAFF
>TRBV5-4|-|TRBJ2-3
CASSRPVRGGAIDTQYF
>TRBV9|-|TRBJ1-3
CASSRSGGVSGNTIYF
>TRBV29-1|-|TRBJ1-1
CSVVSSPNTEAFF
>TRBV6-1|-|TRBJ2-1
CASSEVGGEFF
>TRBV6-5|-|TRBJ1-2
CASSRQGNYGYTF
>TRBV3-1/TRBV3-2|-|TRBJ1-3
CASSQDGGNTIYF
>TRBV11-2|-|TRBJ1-2
CASSPGVGVGGYGYTF
>TRBV2|-|TRBJ2-7
CASTRMTAYEQYF
>TRBV15|-|TRBJ2-7
CATSSGRDSSYEQYF
>TRBV7-9|-|TRBJ2-3
CASSGEGGLAIHTQYF
>TRBV6-5|-|TRBJ1-3
CASSYQGFSGNTIYF
>TRBV14|few|TRBJ2-1
CASSQDLAGRQFF
>TRBV28|few|TRBJ1-3
CASRPTGSGNTIYF
>TRBV11-2|-|TRBJ2-7
CASSFGQGDYEQYF
>TRBV28|-|TRBJ1-5
CASSGGQGAFGQPQHF
>TRBV5-1|once|TRBJ1-2
CASSSAGTGVGGYTF
>TRBV4-1|-|TRBJ1-3
CASSQDGVENTIYF
>TRBV18|-|TRBJ1-4
CASSADRAATNEKLFF
>TRBV3-1/TRBV3-2|once|TRBJ2-1
CASSKLAGDYNEQFF
>TRBV18|once|TRBJ2-1
CASSPLRAGSYEQFF
>TRBV4-1|-|TRBJ1-5
CASSQSGQGLGQPQHF
>TRBV29-1|-|TRBJ1-1
CSVSQGSSEAFF
>TRBV5-4|-|TRBJ2-3
CASRKDRGPDTQYF
>TRBV4-1|-|TRBJ2-7
CASSLGTGEQYF
>TRBV3-1/TRBV3-2|-|TRBJ2-1
CASRPLAGGGVEQFF
>TRBV4-1|-|TRBJ1-2
CASSQDLRGAGNGYTF
>TRBV5-5|-|TRBJ2-7
CASMAGSGAYEQYF
>TRBV29-1|-|TRBJ1-5
CSVDSGLGEPQHF
>TRBV4-1|once|TRBJ1-5
CASSPRVLNQPQHF
>TRBV9|-|TRBJ2-3
CASSVLPDGAGDTQYF
>TRBV9|-|TRBJ1-1
CASSVSLGGNTEAFF
>TRBV19|-|TRBJ1-5
CASKRGQGIDQPQHF
>TRBV2|-|TRBJ2-7
CASSEPYRGQAYEQYF
>TRBV3-1/TRBV3-2|-|TRBJ2-5
CASSPGLVVRETQYF